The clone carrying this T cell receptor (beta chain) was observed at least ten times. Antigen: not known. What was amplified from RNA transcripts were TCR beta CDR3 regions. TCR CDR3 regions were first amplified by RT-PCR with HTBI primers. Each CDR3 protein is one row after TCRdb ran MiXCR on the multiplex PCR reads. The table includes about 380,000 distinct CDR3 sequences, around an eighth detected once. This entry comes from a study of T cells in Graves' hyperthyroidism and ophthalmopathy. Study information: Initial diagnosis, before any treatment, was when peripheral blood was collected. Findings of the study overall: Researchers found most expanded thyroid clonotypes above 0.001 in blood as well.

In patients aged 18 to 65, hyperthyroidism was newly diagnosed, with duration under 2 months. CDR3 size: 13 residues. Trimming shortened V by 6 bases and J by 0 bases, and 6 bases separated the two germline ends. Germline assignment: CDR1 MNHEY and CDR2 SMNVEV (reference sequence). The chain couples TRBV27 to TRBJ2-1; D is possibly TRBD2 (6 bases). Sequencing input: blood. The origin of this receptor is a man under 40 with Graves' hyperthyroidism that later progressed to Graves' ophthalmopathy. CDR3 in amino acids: CASRTSSYNEQFF. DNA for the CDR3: TGTGCCAGCAGGACTAGCTCCTACAATGAGCAGTTCTTC.